What follows are 14 T cell receptor beta chains derived from one specimen sequenced in a study of technical replicates of blood from a handful of donors. TCRdb's table, derived via immunoSEQ multiplex PCR, lists solely in-frame clones and lacks some. This sample yields approximately 15,000 clones, of which about four fifths are seen a single time; roughly an eighth belongs to the top ten. The sequenced sample was PBMCs. All receptors derive from a human donor in good health.

A single count supports this clone. The chain couples TRBV7-9 to TRBJ2-1; a possible D gene is TRBD2 (5 bases). The CDR3 spans 15 residues. Trimming left V 5 bases short and J 15 bases short, with 26 bases between. CDR1 and CDR2 from the germline V gene are SEHNR and FQNEAQ (reference sequence). The CDR3: CASSPGRFEGSQLFF. The CDR3 DNA sequence: TGTGCCAGCAGCCCCGGCCGGTTTGAGGGATCTCAGTTGTTCTTC.

The CDR3 DNA follows: TGTGCCAGCAGCCAAAGCTGGTCTGAGAACACTGAAGCTTTCTTT. It specifies CASSQSWSENTEAFF. The rearrangement joins TRBV28 to TRBJ1-1; D is unresolved. Trimming removed 6 bases at V and 1 base at J, with 15 bases between. Germline V lookup: CDR1 MDHEN, CDR2 SYDVKM. The length of the CDR3 is 15 residues.

J is TRBJ1-4 and V is TRBV5-1, with 8 positions matching TRBD1. V gave up 6 bases and J gave up 8 bases; unmatched junction bases: 3. Looked up from germline, CDR1 is SGHRS and CDR2 is YFSETQ. The CDR3 is 12 residues long. CDR3 region: CASTAGGEKLFF. CDR3 sequence (DNA): TGCGCCAGCACGGCAGGGGGCGAAAAACTGTTTTTT.

The V call is TRBV27, the J call TRBJ1-5; TRBD1 agrees at 9 bases. There are 14 residues in the CDR3. Germline V lookup: CDR1 MNHEY, CDR2 SMNVEV (reference sequence). V was clipped by 5 bases and J by 7 bases; unmatched bases: 6. CDR3 in amino acids: CASSADRGWQPQHF. The CDR3 DNA is TGTGCCAGCAGTGCAGACAGGGGGTGGCAGCCCCAGCATTTT.

V is TRBV7-9 and J is TRBJ2-3; D is unclear. The CDR3 is 15 amino acids. V was clipped by 6 bases and J by 1 base, with 14 bases between them. CDR1 is SEHNR, CDR2 FQNEAQ, per germline (reference sequence). CDR3 amino acids: CASSPGVSGTDTQYF. For the CDR3, the DNA is TGTGCCAGCAGTCCCGGAGTTTCTGGCACAGATACGCAGTATTTT.

The chain has TRBV4-2 and TRBJ1-1; 8 bases agree with TRBD1. CDR3 length: 19 residues. V was pared by 1 base and J by 5 bases, with 18 bases of the junction left unmatched. The germline V gene encodes CDR1 LGHNA and CDR2 YNFKEQ. The CDR3 loop reads CASSQGWARRGPERTEAFF. The CDR3 DNA is TGTGCCAGCAGCCAAGGATGGGCTCGCAGGGGGCCCGAAAGAACTGAAGCTTTCTTT.

The chain links TRBV9 to TRBJ2-1; 8 bases line up with TRBD2. Germline loops: CDR1 SGDLS, CDR2 YYNGEE. Trimming at V came to 0 bases and at J to 1 base, leaving 3 bases not matched to a gene. The CDR3 is 16 amino acids. The CDR3 DNA reads TGTGCCAGCAGCGTAGATTCTAGCGGGTCCTACAATGAGCAGTTCTTC. This translates into CASSVDSSGSYNEQFF.

The chain links TRBV13 to TRBJ2-3; 7 bases agree with TRBD1. In germline, CDR1 is PRHDT, CDR2 FYEKMQ (reference sequence). V lost 5 bases and J lost 1; bases outside the gene matches: 6. This CDR3 is built from 15 residues. The CDR3 protein is CASSGNRGGTDTQYF. Written as DNA, the CDR3 is TGTGCCAGCAGCGGGAACAGGGGAGGCACAGATACGCAGTATTTT.

The gene calls are TRBV19 and TRBJ2-7, with 12 bases that match TRBD2. The CDR3 runs to 15 residues. The trim removed 4 bases at V and 3 bases at J, leaving 4 bases unmatched. Germline CDR1 LNHDA, CDR2 SQIVND (reference sequence). CDR3 nucleotides: TGTGCCAGTAGTACTAGGACTAGCGGGGTCTACGAGCAGTACTTC. Translation gives CASSTRTSGVYEQYF.

This chain joins TRBV7-3 and TRBJ2-7; 7 bases line up with TRBD2. Germline assignment: CDR1 SGHTA and CDR2 FQGTGA. The CDR3 totals 14 residues. V shed 2 bases and J 4 bases; nucleotides not matched to a gene: 5. The DNA for the CDR3 is TGTGCCAGCAGCTTATCGAGCGGGGAATACGAGCAGTACTTC. It is translated as CASSLSSGEYEQYF.

J is TRBJ1-1 and V is TRBV15, with D uncertain. CDR1 is LNHNV, CDR2 YYDKDF, per germline (reference sequence). This CDR3 comprises 15 residues. Trimming took off 3 bases at V and 0 bases at J, with 11 bases between the two ends. The CDR3 DNA reads TGTGCCACCAGCAGGGGTGGGCAAATGAACACTGAAGCTTTCTTT. The encoded protein is CATSRGGQMNTEAFF. Based on the CDR3 plus reference TRBV15 and TRBJ1-1, the full variable domain is DAMVIQNPRYQVTQFGKPVTLSCSQTLNHNVMYWYQQKSSQAPKLLFHYYDKDFNNEADTPDNFQSRRPNTSFCFLDIRSPGLGDTAMYLCATSRGGQMNTEAFFGQGTRLTVV.

The chain has TRBV4-1 and TRBJ2-2; possibly TRBD2 for D (5 bases). Trimming left V 5 bases short and J 1 base short, with 8 bases between. Germline V gives CDR1 MGHRA, CDR2 YSYEKL. This CDR3 region has 14 residues. CDR3 in amino acids: CASSSGWNTGELFF. The CDR3 DNA reads TGCGCCAGCAGCTCGGGATGGAACACCGGGGAGCTGTTTTTT.

This clone was detected only once. The chain links TRBV6-4 to TRBJ2-1; 11 nucleotides agree with TRBD2. From germline, CDR1 is MRHNA and CDR2 SNTAGT. V lost 2 bases and J lost 4; bases outside the gene matches: 4. This CDR3 region has 16 residues. This CDR3 reads CASSDAGTSGYNEQFF. In DNA, the CDR3 is TGTGCCAGCAGTGACGCCGGGACTAGCGGATACAATGAGCAGTTCTTC.

The gene calls are TRBV18 and TRBJ1-1; TRBD1 matches at 7 bases. This CDR3 has 15 amino acids. Trimming removed 3 bases from V and 1 base from J; junction bases left unmatched: 5. CDR1 and CDR2 from the germline V gene are KGHSH and LQKENI. The CDR3 DNA follows: TGTGCCAGCTCACCTCGCGGGACAGAGAACACTGAAGCTTTCTTT. This encodes CASSPRGTENTEAFF. Based on the CDR3 plus reference TRBV18 and TRBJ1-1, the full variable domain is NAGVMQNPRHLVRRRGQEARLRCSPMKGHSHVYWYRQLPEEGLKFMVYLQKENIIDESGMPKERFSAEFPKEGPSILRIQQVVRGDSAAYFCASSPRGTENTEAFFGQGTRLTVV.